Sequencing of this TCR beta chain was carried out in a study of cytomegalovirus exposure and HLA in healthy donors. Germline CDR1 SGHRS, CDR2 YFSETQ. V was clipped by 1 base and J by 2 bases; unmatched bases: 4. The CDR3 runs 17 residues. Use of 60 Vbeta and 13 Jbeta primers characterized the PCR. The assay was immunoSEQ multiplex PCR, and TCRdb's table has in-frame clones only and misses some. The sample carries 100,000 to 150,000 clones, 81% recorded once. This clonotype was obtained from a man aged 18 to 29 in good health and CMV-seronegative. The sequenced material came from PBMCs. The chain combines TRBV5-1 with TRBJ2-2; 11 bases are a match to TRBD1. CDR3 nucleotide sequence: TGCGCCAGCAGCTTGAAAAGGACAGGGGGCAACACCGGGGAGCTGTTTTTT. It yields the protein CASSLKRTGGNTGELFF.